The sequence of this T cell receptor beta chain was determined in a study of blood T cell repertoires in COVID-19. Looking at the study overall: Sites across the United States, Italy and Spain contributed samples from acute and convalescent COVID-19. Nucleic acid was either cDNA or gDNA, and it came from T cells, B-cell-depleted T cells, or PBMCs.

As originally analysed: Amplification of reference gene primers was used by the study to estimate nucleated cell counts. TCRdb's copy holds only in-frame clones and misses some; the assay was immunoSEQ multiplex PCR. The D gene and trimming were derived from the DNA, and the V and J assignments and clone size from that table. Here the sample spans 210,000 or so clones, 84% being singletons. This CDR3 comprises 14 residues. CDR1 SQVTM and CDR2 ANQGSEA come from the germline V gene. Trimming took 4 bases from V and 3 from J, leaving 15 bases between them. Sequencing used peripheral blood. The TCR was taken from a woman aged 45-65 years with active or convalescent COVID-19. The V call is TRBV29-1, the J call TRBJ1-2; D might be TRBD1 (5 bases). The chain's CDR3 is CSVGSRGWDYGYTF. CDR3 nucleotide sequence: TGCAGCGTTGGTTCCCGGGGGTGGGACTATGGCTACACCTTC. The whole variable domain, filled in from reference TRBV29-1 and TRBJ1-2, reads SAVISQKPSRDICQRGTSLTIQCQVDSQVTMMFWYRQQPGQSLTLIATANQGSEATYESGFVIDKFPISRPNLTFSTLTVSNMSPEDSSIYLCSVGSRGWDYGYTFGSGTRLTVV.